This T cell receptor beta chain was recorded in a study of blood T cell repertoires in COVID-19 (TCRdb year 2020). At the level of the whole study: The collaborator samples originated in the United States, Italy and Spain and spanned the acute and convalescent phases of COVID-19. The material from the prospective study consisted of cDNA or gDNA derived from T cells, B-cell-depleted T cells, or PBMCs. Subjects who had been exposed to COVID-19, were actively infected with it, or had recovered from it provided the deeply sampled blood TCRbeta repertoires that made up the dataset. The repertoires were released in a freely available public database intended as a resource for research on the immune response to SARS-CoV-2. Samples came from the ongoing ImmuneRACE study (first 160 participants) plus 1,254 subjects from 6 global collaborators. Sample metadata almost always included a de-identified subject ID, COVID-19 status, age in years and sex. HLA class I and class II types, where available, came from metadata supplied by the sample provider rather than from assay-based typing.

From a lookup of the germline V gene (reference sequence), CDR1 and CDR2 are SEHNR and FQNEAQ. The CDR3 runs 16 amino acids, cysteine and phenylalanine included. Of all the DNA, just the CDR3 is kept, 48 bases in frame from base 1. V sheds 5 bases and J sheds 9 bases, leaving 23 bases between their ends. Details on this clone: The antigen it binds to is not known. It has no much larger one-base neighbor in the sample; base qualities were not kept.

The immunoSEQ Assay, a bias-controlled multiplex PCR, was used to amplify TCRbeta CDR3 regions from genomic DNA. In the authors' own workflow: The number of nucleated cells in each sample was estimated by amplification of reference gene primers within the assay. Sequence reads were collapsed and filtered to measure the absolute abundance of every unique TCRbeta CDR3 rearrangement. For each sample, productive Simpson clonality was calculated as the square root of Simpson's diversity index across productive rearrangements. Here the immuneACCESS table is served through TCRdb, limited to in-frame sequences with V and J called. Missing clones are a known gap in these copies; in checked studies unresolved V genes cover under half, and the rest lacks a known reason. Clone size and the V and J calls come from that table; the DNA yielded D and trimming. A total of a few hundred thousand clones appear in this sample, around nine tenths of them only once. 3% of the sample comes from the top ten.

The full study reports these points: The amount of clinical and demographic metadata varied by source and participant and was provided uncurated.

Whole blood was collected in K2EDTA tubes by collaborating institutions according to the institutions' own protocols. For TCRbeta analysis, collaborator samples were shipped as frozen whole blood, as isolated PBMCs, or as DNA extracted from either sample type. Sequences were obtained from peripheral blood. The clonotype was recovered from a man between 60 and 75 years old with acute or convalescent COVID-19. The chain is encoded by TRBV7-9 joined to TRBJ1-5; 6 matching bases give a weak D call of TRBD1. The base sequence is TGTGCCAGCAGCAACGATCAGGAGACAGGCTTCGGGCCCCAGCATTTT. This is translated as CASSNDQETGFGPQHF.